The 17 T cell receptor beta chains below come from one sample, sequenced in a study of shared clonotypes between healthy human individuals. Profiled with immunoSEQ multiplex PCR; TCRdb holds only in-frame clones, not every one. The sample lists under 1,900,000 clones, roughly 98.5% occurring once. Sequencing was done on a sample of naive CD4+ T cells sorted from blood. Subset given: CD45RA+ positively selected. The receptor set was obtained from a man aged 30-40 years in good health.

Regarding this clone: Additional DNA sequences in this sample encode the identical CDR3. The chain joins TRBV7-2 to TRBJ2-7, with D unresolved. V dropped 1 base and J dropped 6 bases, with 7 bases sitting between them. The CDR3 has 12 amino acids. Per the germline V gene, CDR1 is SGHTA and CDR2 is FQGNSA. The CDR3 sequence is CASSLDRSEQYF. CDR3 nucleotides: TGTGCCAGCAGCTTAGACCGATCCGAGCAGTACTTC.

The chain links TRBV7-2 to TRBJ1-2; D gene unclear. Germline V gene lookup returns CDR1 SGHTA and CDR2 FQGNSA. With 5 bases removed from V and 0 bases from J, the gap between germline ends came to 13 bases. The CDR3 sequence is 15 residues long. CDR3 DNA: TGTGCCAGCAGCCTTCAGTGGGTCGCTAACTATGGCTACACCTTC. It translates to CASSLQWVANYGYTF.

The CDR3 sequence is CASSPKTNTGELFF. CDR3 nucleotide sequence: TGTGCCAGCTCACCAAAGACGAACACCGGGGAGCTGTTTTTT. The chain joins TRBV18 to TRBJ2-2; D not resolved. The CDR3 length is 14 residues. Trimming took off 2 bases at V and 0 bases at J, with 4 bases between the two ends. Looked up from germline, CDR1 is KGHSH and CDR2 is LQKENI. The whole variable domain, remainder taken from reference TRBV18 and TRBJ2-2, is NAGVMQNPRHLVRRRGQEARLRCSPMKGHSHVYWYRQLPEEGLKFMVYLQKENIIDESGMPKERFSAEFPKEGPSILRIQQVVRGDSAAYFCASSPKTNTGELFFGEGSRLTVL.

The chain links TRBV6-1 to TRBJ2-6, with no clear D. This CDR3 has 11 amino acids. V was pared by 3 bases and J by 13 bases, with 7 bases between. From germline, CDR1 is MNHNS and CDR2 SASEGT. CDR3 region: CASSDGTVLTF. The CDR3 coding sequence is TGTGCCAGCAGTGACGGAACAGTCCTGACTTTC.

The genes are TRBV27 and TRBJ2-5; D is uncertain. Germline V gene data show CDR1 as MNHEY and CDR2 as SMNVEV (reference sequence). The germline V and J ends were trimmed by 2 bases and 5 bases, with 9 bases remaining between them. This CDR3 is built from 13 residues. Here the CDR3 reads CASSLHLGETQYF. The DNA of the CDR3 is TGTGCCAGCAGTTTACATCTCGGCGAGACCCAGTACTTC.

This clone was detected only once. The chain couples TRBV7-2 to TRBJ1-5; 8 bases map to TRBD1. Germline V gives CDR1 SGHTA, CDR2 FQGNSA. The CDR3 is 16 amino acids. Trimming removed 5 bases from V and 5 bases from J; junction bases left unmatched: 11. CDR3 DNA: TGTGCCAGCAGCCCAGGGGGCGCTAGGTCTCATCAGCCCCAGCATTTT. This gives the protein CASSPGGARSHQPQHF.

The J gene is TRBJ2-5, the V gene TRBV4-3; perhaps TRBD2 as D (6 bases). Trimming left V 0 bases short and J 2 bases short, with 10 bases between. The CDR3 is 15 residues long. Germline V gives CDR1 LGHNA, CDR2 YSLEER. Here the CDR3 DNA reads TGCGCCAGCAGCCAAGATCCCGGGACTCAAGAGACCCAGTACTTC. It translates to CASSQDPGTQETQYF.

V usage is TRBV6-5 and J usage is TRBJ1-1; a possible D gene is TRBD1 (6 bases). V lost 2 bases to trimming and J lost 2 bases, with 12 bases between them. The CDR3 totals 15 residues. Germline lookup yields CDR1 MNHEY and CDR2 SVGAGI. The CDR3 sequence is CASSYPSGANTEAFF. As DNA, the CDR3 is TGTGCCAGCAGTTACCCATCAGGGGCTAACACTGAAGCTTTCTTT.

The rearrangement uses TRBV29-1 and TRBJ2-1, with 7 bases matching TRBD2. Germline V gene data show CDR1 as SQVTM and CDR2 as ANQGSEA. V trimming: 0 bases; J trimming: 2 bases; junction bases outside the gene matches: 4. This CDR3 region has 15 residues. As DNA, the CDR3 is TGCAGCGTTGAAGATTTCAGCGGGGCCTACAATGAGCAGTTCTTC. This sequence encodes CSVEDFSGAYNEQFF.

Remarks on this clone: The identical CDR3 is also encoded by other nucleotide sequences in the sample. The V gene is TRBV9, the J gene TRBJ2-5; D is unclear. The CDR3 extends over 12 amino acids. V was clipped by 3 bases and J by 5 bases, with 8 bases between them. Germline-derived CDR1 and CDR2 are SGDLS and YYNGEE. CDR3 sequence (DNA): TGTGCCAGCAGCGCGGTCGGGGAGACCCAGTACTTC. Amino acids: CASSAVGETQYF.

The chain has TRBV21-1 and TRBJ2-7; the table's D call of TRBD2 was not tested on the DNA. TRBV21-1 is a known pseudogene. This CDR3 is 9 amino acids long. CDR3 sequence: CASSKNPPV. The CDR3 nucleotides read TGTGCCAGCAGCAAAAATCCCCCGGTC.

V gene TRBV11-3 combines with J gene TRBJ2-1; the match to TRBD2 covers 14 bases. V lost 3 bases to trimming and J lost 7 bases; unmatched junction nucleotides: 11. Germline V CDR1 and CDR2: SGHNT, YENEEA. CDR3 length equals 18 residues. The CDR3 sequence is CASSFHPGLAGVSNEQFF. CDR3 sequence (DNA): TGTGCCAGCAGCTTCCATCCGGGACTAGCGGGAGTGTCGAATGAGCAGTTCTTC.

The chain uses TRBV5-4 and TRBJ2-7, with 8 bases identical to TRBD2. The germline CDR1 and CDR2 sequences are SGHNT and YYREEE (reference sequence). The CDR3 is made up of 14 amino acids. V gave up 4 bases and J gave up 2 bases; unmatched junction bases: 5. In nucleotides, the CDR3 is TGTGCCAGCAGCAAGAGCGGGGGCCCCTACGAGCAGTACTTC. Amino acids: CASSKSGGPYEQYF.

The rearrangement links TRBV11-2 to TRBJ2-1; D possibly corresponds to TRBD2 (5 bases). Per germline, CDR1 SGHAT and CDR2 FQNNGV. Trimming left V 2 bases short and J 4 bases short, with 12 bases between. CDR3 size: 15 residues. In DNA form, the CDR3 reads TGTGCCAGCAGCTTATATCCGGACTTTTACAATGAGCAGTTCTTC. As protein: CASSLYPDFYNEQFF.

The rearrangement links TRBV6-1 to TRBJ1-5; D is unresolved. Trimming removed 6 bases from V and 0 bases from J, with 12 bases in between. Germline loops: CDR1 MNHNS, CDR2 SASEGT. CDR3 size: 15 residues. The CDR3 region is CASRPGYNSNQPQHF. CDR3 coding DNA: TGTGCCAGCAGACCTGGGTACAATAGCAATCAGCCCCAGCATTTT.

Concerning this clone: One junction end does not reproduce the germline sequence, and a read error may be involved. V is TRBV4-2 and J is TRBJ2-1; D gene unclear. CDR1 and CDR2 from the germline V gene are LGHNA and YNFKEQ. The CDR3 covers 15 residues. The CDR3 bases are TGTGCCAGCAGTCAAGAAGGAGCGCCTAGTGGAAGGCAGTTCTTC. Residues: CASSQEGAPSGRQFF.

The V gene is TRBV19, the J gene TRBJ1-5; D is unclear. V was trimmed by 1 base and J by 1 base, leaving 17 bases between them. The CDR3 has 18 amino acids. Germline V gene sequence: CDR1 LNHDA, CDR2 SQIVND (reference sequence). CDR3 sequence (DNA): TGTGCCAGTAGTATAGGTGGCAGAGGATTAACCAGCAATCAGCCCCAGCATTTT. Translating gives CASSIGGRGLTSNQPQHF.